This T cell receptor beta chain was sequenced in a study of graft-versus-host responses after intestinal transplantation (dated by TCRdb to the early 2020s). For the study in its entirety: The transplants that recipients got were multivisceral, liver-intestinal, or isolated intestinal. The cohort enrolled approximately 24 intestinal transplant recipients, one of whom was a retransplant, and a few patients without pretransplant specimens were excluded. Bulk TCR-beta CDR3 sequencing was used to track graft-versus-host and host-versus-graft alloreactive T cell clones in the graft, circulation and bone marrow after intestinal transplantation. Rather than being sequenced by the commercial service, samples from a few later patients were sequenced in-house on an Illumina MiSeq and processed with MiXCR. All recipients received anti-thymocyte globulin induction followed by maintenance tacrolimus and steroids for about three years. To identify alloreactive clones, pre-transplant mixed lymphocyte reaction products were sequenced and compared with unstimulated pre-transplant donor and recipient T cells. Donor T cell macrochimerism was defined as a peak of at least 4% donor T cells among recipient peripheral blood mononuclear cells. General conclusions and limits of the study: GvH clones turned up in recipient bone marrow, with some appearing earlier in ileal mucosa or blood, a pattern consistent with an intestinal mucosal origin. Peak levels of circulating GvH clones were associated with declines in HvG clones early after transplant. Patients with donor T cell macrochimerism had high GvH to HvG T cell clonal ratios in their allografts. The relatively low number and heterogeneity of intestinal transplant patients limited the conclusions.

Library preparation used the immunoSEQ multiplex PCR assay. For most patients, high-throughput TCR-beta CDR3 sequencing of genomic DNA was performed by Adaptive Biotechnologies. Concerning the study's data processing: TCR sequencing data for around 19 patients were retrieved from Adaptive's ImmunoSEQ software; three other patients were processed with MiXCR and VDJtools. CDR3 nucleotide sequences shared between donor and recipient were removed because their origin could not be assigned. Alloreactive clones required at least 2-fold expansion over unstimulated cells and minimum CFSE-low frequency of 0.002% (template counts) or 0.001% (read counts). A clone was considered mappable if detected in the sequenced pre-transplant spleen, lymph node, or MLR CFSE-low populations of the donor or recipient. The cumulative frequency of alloreactive clones was calculated as a percentage of all sequences, weighted by copy number. Entries here come from immuneACCESS through TCRdb and include only in-frame sequences with V and J called. Some clones fail to appear in such tables; in the studies checked, an unresolved V gene covers under half of the shortfall, and the cause of the remainder is unknown. For V, J and clone size, that table is used; D and trimming come from the DNA. A total of about 63,000 clones appear in this sample, roughly 89% of them only once. The ten largest clones add up to about 1.7% of the sample.

About this clone: This clone's antigen is unknown. There are no base qualities to consult, and no much larger clone falls within one base.

To isolate intraepithelial and lamina propria lymphocytes from graft specimens, dithiothreitol, EDTA incubations and collagenase D digestion were used. Bulk TCR-beta sequencing was performed on serial intestinal graft biopsy specimens collected as late as 600 days after transplant. The germline V gene specifies MDHEN as CDR1 and SYDVKM as CDR2. The CDR3 numbers 14 residues from cysteine through phenylalanine. Only the CDR3 portion is preserved as DNA: 42 bases, with reading frame beginning at the first base. V is clipped by 1 base and J by 0 bases, and the sequence between their germline boundaries is 7 bases long.

The receptor was isolated from a human patient who received an intestinal transplant, so some T cells may come from the graft donor. The rearrangement combines TRBV28 with TRBJ2-7; no D gene can be assigned with confidence. Source: ileum tissue, taken roughly 390 days after transplant. The encoded CDR3 is CASSLSQSSYEQYF. The DNA sequence reads TGTGCCAGCAGTTTATCACAGTCCTCCTACGAGCAGTACTTC. When the CDR3 is completed using the reference TRBV28 and TRBJ2-7 genes on either side, the full variable domain is DVKVTQSSRYLVKRTGEKVFLECVQDMDHENMFWYRQDPGLGLRLIYFSYDVKMKEKGDIPEGYSVSREKKERFSLILESASTNQTSMYLCASSLSQSSYEQYFGPGTRLTVT.